A selection of T cell receptor beta chains follows, all from one sample in a study of identical twins. A single record per CDR3 protein comes from TCRdb applying MiXCR to the 5' RACE reads. There are about 570,000 distinct CDR3 sequences in the sample; 7.5% to 10% occur only once, and roughly 3% lies in the top ten. In addition, the sample was reused for a study of yellow fever vaccine responses in identical twins.

Source material: PBMCs. Receptor source: a woman aged 18-29 years in good health. The CDR3 runs from the conserved cysteine through the conserved F or W. D genes are given only for firm matches. Clone size, where shown, is once, few, many, or a class for clones that have expanded.

TRBJ2-3,many,TRBV7-2,TRBD2,TGTGCCAGCAGCTTGACGGGTTATAGCGGGAGACGGGATACGCAGTATTTT,CASSLTGYSGRRDTQYF
TRBJ2-2,many,TRBV29-1,.,TGCAGCGTTGAAGATCGTCTGGCGGCGAACACCGGGGAGCTGTTTTTT,CSVEDRLAANTGELFF
TRBJ1-2,many,TRBV6-5,.,TGTGCCAGCAGTTACTCCCCATCCAGTGGCTACACCTTC,CASSYSPSSGYTF
TRBJ1-2,many,TRBV2,TRBD1,TGTGCCAGCAGTTCACGCGGACAGGGGGCTTTAGGCTACACCTTC,CASSSRGQGALGYTF
TRBJ2-5,many,TRBV4-1,.,TGCGCCAGCAGCCAAGTCGGCTCGCCACTAGTCCAGGAGACCCAGTACTTC,CASSQVGSPLVQETQYF
TRBJ2-5,.,TRBV6-2/TRBV6-3,TRBD2,TGTGCCAGCAGGGCTAGCGGGGGCCAGGGGACCCAGTACTTC,CASRASGGQGTQYF
TRBJ1-5,many,TRBV7-2,TRBD1,TGTGCCAGCAGCGCACAGGGGAAGGGCCAGCCCCAGCATTTT,CASSAQGKGQPQHF
TRBJ2-5,many,TRBV12-3/TRBV12-4,TRBD2,TGTGCCAGCAGTTTAGGATGGCGGGGGGGCCGGCAAGAGACCCAGTACTTC,CASSLGWRGGRQETQYF
TRBJ2-2,.,TRBV27,.,TGTGCCAGCAGCCGTACAACGGACACCGGGGAGCTGTTTTTT,CASSRTTDTGELFF
TRBJ2-1,many,TRBV5-8,.,TGTGCCAGCAGCTTGTTTGTGAATGAGCAGTTCTTC,CASSLFVNEQFF
TRBJ1-1,few,TRBV7-6,TRBD1,TGTGCCAGCAGCGAAACAGACAGGGGGACGGACACTGAAGCTTTCTTT,CASSETDRGTDTEAFF
TRBJ2-3,.,TRBV10-3,TRBD2,TGTGCCATCAGTGACGGGACTAGCGGGGCCGCAGATACGCAGTATTTT,CAISDGTSGAADTQYF
TRBJ2-7,.,TRBV27,TRBD1,TGTGCCAGTGCTCAGACAGGGGCCTACGAGCAGTACTTC,CASAQTGAYEQYF
TRBJ2-5,few,TRBV20-1,.,TGCAGTGCTAGAGTTAGCGGTTACCAAGAGACCCAGTACTTC,CSARVSGYQETQYF
TRBJ2-1,.,TRBV29-1,.,TGCAGCGTTGATGGGAGTCCCGGGAATGAGCAGTTCTTC,CSVDGSPGNEQFF
TRBJ2-7,few,TRBV6-2/TRBV6-3,.,TGTGCCAGCAATCGGGACCTCACCTACGAGCAGTACTTC,CASNRDLTYEQYF
TRBJ2-3,few,TRBV7-6,TRBD2,TGTGCCAGCAGCTACCGACTAGCGGGGGGTACAGATACGCAGTATTTT,CASSYRLAGGTDTQYF
TRBJ2-7,.,TRBV11-2,.,TGTGCCAGCAGCCTAGGGCCTTTTGATCGGCCGGCCTACGAGCAGTACTTC,CASSLGPFDRPAYEQYF
TRBJ2-1,few,TRBV20-1,TRBD2,TGCAGTGCCGATAGCGGGAGGTATCACAATGAGCAGTTCTTC,CSADSGRYHNEQFF
TRBJ1-6,few,TRBV12-3/TRBV12-4,.,TGTGCCAGCAGTTTAGGATCGGCCAATTCACCCCTCCACTTT,CASSLGSANSPLHF
TRBJ1-6,few,TRBV4-1,TRBD1,TGCGCCAGCAGCCAAGGAGCGCTAGGACAGGCTAATTCACCCCTCCACTTT,CASSQGALGQANSPLHF
TRBJ2-4,few,TRBV30,.,TGTGCCTGGATGCTGGTTGGATCTGGGGGCATTCAGTACTTC,CAWMLVGSGGIQYF
TRBJ2-7,many,TRBV5-5,.,TGTGCCAGCAGCTTTAGTTTCGGCAACACTCTCTCCTACGAGCAGTACTTC,CASSFSFGNTLSYEQYF
TRBJ2-1,.,TRBV4-3,.,TGCGCCAGCAGCCAAGCGTTTGGCTCCTACAATGAGCAGTTCTTC,CASSQAFGSYNEQFF
TRBJ2-2,.,TRBV27,.,TGTACCAGCAGTTTGGCCAGGGGTAGCACCGGGGAGCTGTTTTTT,CTSSLARGSTGELFF
TRBJ1-1,many,TRBV29-1,.,TGCAGCGTTGAAAATGGTCAGAACACTGAAGCTTTCTTT,CSVENGQNTEAFF
TRBJ2-5,.,TRBV25-1,.,.,CASSEYTLGAGFLETQYF
TRBJ2-2,many,TRBV4-3,TRBD2,TGCGCCAGCAGCCAAGAAAGCGGGAGGGGTACCGGGGAGCTGTTTTTT,CASSQESGRGTGELFF
TRBJ2-1,few,TRBV12-3/TRBV12-4,TRBD1,TGTGCCAGCAGACGGGACAGAAGGCAGTTCTTC,CASRRDRRQFF
TRBJ2-5,many,TRBV10-3,.,TGTGCCATCAGCCTAGGGGAGACCCAGTACTTC,CAISLGETQYF
TRBJ2-2,many,TRBV5-1,TRBD1,TGCGCCAGCAGCTTGGACAGGGGGAACACCGGGGAGCTGTTTTTT,CASSLDRGNTGELFF
TRBJ2-3,.,TRBV10-1,TRBD2,TGCGCCAGCAGTGAGTCGGCTAGCGGGGGCCGGGGTACGCAGTATTTT,CASSESASGGRGTQYF
TRBJ1-6,many,TRBV5-1,.,TGCGCCAGCAGCTTGGAGCCGGGGATGAAGGCTCTTAATTCACCCCTCCACTTT,CASSLEPGMKALNSPLHF
TRBJ2-1,many,TRBV29-1,.,TGCAGCGGGGAAATCTGGGATGAGCAGTTCTTC,CSGEIWDEQFF
TRBJ1-1,.,TRBV4-2,.,TGTGCCAGCAGCCAAAGAGGGATAGCCTCTGAAGCTTTCTTT,CASSQRGIASEAFF
TRBJ2-5,.,TRBV2,TRBD2,TGTGCCAGCAGTGTTGGGCTAGCGGGGCCGGGGGCCCAGTACTTC,CASSVGLAGPGAQYF
TRBJ2-5,.,TRBV29-1,.,TGCAGCGCTGTCAGGGAATACCAAGAGACCCAGTACTTC,CSAVREYQETQYF
TRBJ2-5,.,TRBV7-8,.,TGTGCCAGCGGCCATCAAGAGACCCAGTACTTC,CASGHQETQYF
TRBJ2-3,few,TRBV4-2,.,TGTGCCAGCAGCCAAGAAAGCGGATCTAGCACAGATACGCAGTATTTT,CASSQESGSSTDTQYF
TRBJ2-1,many,TRBV27,TRBD2,TGTGCCAGCAGCCAAACCCCTAGCGGGAGCTCCTACAATGAGCAGTTCTTC,CASSQTPSGSSYNEQFF
TRBJ2-1,many,TRBV12-3/TRBV12-4,TRBD2,TGTGCCAGCAGTTTGTGGGAGAGACTAGCGTCCAATGAGCAGTTCTTC,CASSLWERLASNEQFF